This T cell receptor (beta chain) comes out of a study of CD8 T cells in ankylosing spondylitis (dated by TCRdb to between 2016 and 2019). Concerning the study at large: To find TCR variants linked to disease, the study profiled T cell receptor beta repertoires in ankylosing spondylitis patients and healthy donors. Peripheral blood was sampled, and synovial fluid was additionally collected from ankylosing spondylitis patients. In total, the full study cohort was made up of roughly 100 healthy donors and 20 to 25 ankylosing spondylitis patients.

V gives up 4 bases and J gives up 6 bases, and the segment between their germline ends measures 10 bases. Including cysteine and phenylalanine, the CDR3 has 12 amino acids. Only the CDR3 part of the read is kept: 36 bases, read in frame from the first base. The germline V gene (reference sequence) yields SEHNR for CDR1 and FQNEAQ for CDR2. What the study reported, not specific to this receptor: A TCR beta motif made up of roughly eight highly homologous amino acid variants appeared to be characteristic of blood from ankylosing spondylitis patients. The disease-linked clones were reported to be significantly enriched in matched synovial fluid samples from ankylosing spondylitis patients. The disease-linked clones had a CD8+ phenotype and were found at relatively low frequencies in peripheral blood. Some motif variants were previously reported in synovial fluid and blood of reactive arthritis patients, suggesting common disease-initiation mechanisms.

The sequencer was an Illumina HiSeq 2500. Quantitative 5'-RACE with molecular barcodes was the method used to prepare the TCR beta libraries. Under the source paper's analysis protocol: A new computational method, built on a probabilistic model of VDJ rearrangement, was used to identify disease-linked TCR variants. TCRdb reanalyzed the raw reads on its own, using fastp at Q25 for trimming and MiXCR for clone calling, and kept in-frame beta chains. Each record represents a unique CDR3 protein, reported with the most common genes and DNA among its rows. TCRdb, not the original authors, processed these V and J calls. A total of roughly 130,000 distinct CDR3 sequences appear in this sample, around 9% of them only once. The ten largest make up about 3.6% of the sample. In this sample, this clonotype turned up many times. The antigen it recognizes is unknown. No base quality information exists; no much larger clone differs at one position.

Specimen: blood, either unsorted or a sorted T cell fraction (not recorded which). The receptor was derived from a male donor with ankylosing spondylitis or in good health (not recorded which). The chain is encoded by TRBV7-9 joined to TRBJ2-7; a confident D gene designation cannot be given. CDR3 loop: CASSSQGLEQYF. The DNA sequence reads TGTGCCAGCAGCTCCCAAGGGCTCGAGCAGTACTTC.